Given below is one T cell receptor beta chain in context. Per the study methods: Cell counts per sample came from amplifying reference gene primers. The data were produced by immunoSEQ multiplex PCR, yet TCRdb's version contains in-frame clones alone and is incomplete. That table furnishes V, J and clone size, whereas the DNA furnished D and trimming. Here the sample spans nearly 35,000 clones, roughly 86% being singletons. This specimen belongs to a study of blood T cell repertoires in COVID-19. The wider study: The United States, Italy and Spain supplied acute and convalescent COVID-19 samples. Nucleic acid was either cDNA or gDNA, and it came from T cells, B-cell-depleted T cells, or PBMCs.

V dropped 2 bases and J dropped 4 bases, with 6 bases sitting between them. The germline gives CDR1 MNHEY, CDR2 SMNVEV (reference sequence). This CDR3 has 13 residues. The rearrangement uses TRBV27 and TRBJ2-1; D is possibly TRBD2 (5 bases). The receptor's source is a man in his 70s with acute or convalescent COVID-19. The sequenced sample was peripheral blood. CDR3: CASSLEGYNEQFF. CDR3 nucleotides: TGTGCCAGCAGTTTAGAGGGTTACAATGAGCAGTTCTTC.